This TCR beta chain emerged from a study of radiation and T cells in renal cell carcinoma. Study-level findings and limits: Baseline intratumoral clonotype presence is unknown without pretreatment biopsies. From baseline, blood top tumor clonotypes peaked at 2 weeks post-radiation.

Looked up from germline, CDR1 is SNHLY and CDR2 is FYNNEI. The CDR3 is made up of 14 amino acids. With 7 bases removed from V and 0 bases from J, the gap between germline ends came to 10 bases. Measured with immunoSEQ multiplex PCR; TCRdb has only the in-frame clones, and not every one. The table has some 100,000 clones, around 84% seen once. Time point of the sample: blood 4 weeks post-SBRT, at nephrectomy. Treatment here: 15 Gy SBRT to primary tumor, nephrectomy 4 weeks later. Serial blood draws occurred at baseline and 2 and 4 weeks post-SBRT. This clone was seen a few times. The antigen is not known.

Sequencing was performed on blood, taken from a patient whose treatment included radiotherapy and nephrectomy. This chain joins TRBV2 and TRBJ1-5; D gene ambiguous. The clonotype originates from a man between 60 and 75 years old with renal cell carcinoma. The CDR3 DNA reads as TGTGCCAGCACCCCCTTGGTTAGCAATCAGCCCCAGCATTTT. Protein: CASTPLVSNQPQHF.